This TCR beta chain was profiled in a study of shared clonotypes between healthy human individuals. As for the study in general: CD4 naive cells filled three plates per donor, CD4 memory three, CD8 naive two and CD8 memory one. Overall study findings and caveats: A handful of donors had roughly 5% of their naive CD4 clonotypes in common. Investigators expected sequencing depth to affect clonotype sharing among donors. The study generally estimated greater richness for naive than memory subsets.

Only one count was recorded for this clone. Its antigen is not identified. Within the sample, other DNA sequences also encode this same CDR3. The V end lost 0 bases, the J end lost 3 bases, and 11 bases lay between the germline ends. The CDR3 loop spans 15 amino acids. In germline, CDR1 is ENHRY, CDR2 SYGVKD. Assay used: immunoSEQ multiplex PCR; TCRdb lists only in-frame clones, some missing. Of more than 2,000,000 clones listed, around 90% are singletons. The sequenced sample was naive CD4+ T cells sorted from blood. Subset reported: CD45RA+ positively selected. The receptor's source is a man aged 18 to 30 in good health. The rearrangement joins TRBV10-3 to TRBJ1-2; D might be TRBD1 (6 bases). The DNA for the CDR3 is TGTGCCATCAGTGAGTCGCCAGGGGTCGACTATGGCTACACCTTC. Translated: CAISESPGVDYGYTF.